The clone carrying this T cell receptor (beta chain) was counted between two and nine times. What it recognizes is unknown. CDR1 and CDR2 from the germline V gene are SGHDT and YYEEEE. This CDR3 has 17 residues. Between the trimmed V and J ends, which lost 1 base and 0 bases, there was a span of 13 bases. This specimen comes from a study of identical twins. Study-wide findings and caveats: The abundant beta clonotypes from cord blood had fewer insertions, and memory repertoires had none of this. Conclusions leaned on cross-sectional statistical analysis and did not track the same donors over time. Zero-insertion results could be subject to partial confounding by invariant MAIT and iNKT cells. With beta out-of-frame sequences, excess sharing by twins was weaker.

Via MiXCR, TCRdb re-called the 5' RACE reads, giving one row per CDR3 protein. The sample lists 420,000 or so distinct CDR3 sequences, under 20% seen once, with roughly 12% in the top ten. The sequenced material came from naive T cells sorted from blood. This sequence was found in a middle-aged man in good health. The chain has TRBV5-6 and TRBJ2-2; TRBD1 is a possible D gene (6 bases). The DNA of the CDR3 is TGTGCCAGCAGCTTGATAATACAGGGCACGAACACCGGGGAGCTGTTTTTT. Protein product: CASSLIIQGTNTGELFF.